The rows below give T cell receptor beta chains drawn from one sample of a study of PD-1 blockade in mismatch repair-deficient tumors. Clones were sequenced by immunoSEQ multiplex PCR, and TCRdb holds only the in-frame ones, with some missing. This table holds tens of thousands of clones, around 85% found once. The specimen was peripheral blood, collected 12 weeks after starting pembrolizumab. All receptors come from an adult with mismatch repair-deficient cancer. Each CDR3 is given with its conserved first and last residue. The order of the fields is J gene, clone size, V gene, D gene, CDR3 protein, CDR3 DNA. A D gene is named only where the DNA matches it firmly. For some rows the clone size is stated as once, few or many, or as a class when expanded; others skip it.

>TRBJ2-3|NA|TRBV11-2|TRBD2
CASSSRLAGLLDTQYF
TGTGCCAGCAGCTCCCGACTAGCGGGGCTTCTAGATACGCAGTATTTT
>TRBJ2-7|NA|TRBV5-1|NA
CASSLVPWPSSYEQYF
TGCGCCAGCAGCTTGGTTCCCTGGCCTAGCTCCTACGAGCAGTACTTC
>TRBJ2-1|NA|TRBV4-1|NA
CASSPLYQLVGGEQFF
TGCGCCAGCAGCCCGCTATACCAGTTAGTGGGGGGTGAGCAGTTCTTC
>TRBJ1-5|few|TRBV30|NA
CAWRRGGGNQPQHF
TGTGCCTGGAGGAGGGGGGGAGGCAATCAGCCCCAGCATTTT
>TRBJ2-3|NA|TRBV5-6|NA
CASSLGGGGTDTQYF
TGTGCCAGCAGCTTAGGAGGGGGCGGAACAGATACGCAGTATTTT
>TRBJ1-5|NA|TRBV29-1|NA
CSAQLPGLGNQPQHF
TGCAGCGCCCAATTGCCGGGATTAGGCAATCAGCCCCAGCATTTT
>TRBJ1-1|NA|TRBV7-9|NA
CASSFGLTGNMNTEAFF
TGTGCCAGCAGCTTTGGACTAACCGGGAATATGAACACTGAAGCTTTCTTT
>TRBJ2-3|NA|TRBV19|NA
CASSHPGLTDTQYF
TGTGCCAGTAGTCATCCGGGTTTAACAGATACGCAGTATTTT
>TRBJ2-1|NA|TRBV11-2|TRBD1
CASSLGTGGRNEQFF
TGTGCCAGCAGCTTAGGGACAGGGGGAAGGAATGAGCAGTTCTTC
>TRBJ2-2|NA|TRBV5-1|NA
CASSLRQNTGELFF
TGCGCCAGCAGCTTGCGACAGAACACCGGGGAGCTGTTTTTT
>TRBJ2-2|NA|TRBV27|TRBD2
CASNPSGMTDGELFF
TGTGCCAGCAACCCTAGCGGGATGACGGACGGGGAGCTGTTTTTT
>TRBJ2-3|NA|TRBV6-5|NA
CASSSGGARSDTQYF
TGTGCCAGCAGCTCAGGGGGGGCAAGGTCAGATACGCAGTATTTT
>TRBJ2-1|NA|TRBV12-5|NA
CASGLVLADNEQFF
TGTGCTAGTGGTTTGGTTTTGGCGGACAATGAGCAGTTCTTC
>TRBJ2-3|NA|TRBV29-1|NA
CSVAPKPTDTQYF
TGCAGCGTTGCACCTAAGCCCACAGATACGCAGTATTTT
>TRBJ2-2|NA|TRBV7-7|TRBD2
CASRPAGVPTGELFF
TGTGCTAGCAGGCCAGCGGGAGTCCCCACCGGGGAGCTGTTTTTT
>TRBJ1-1|few|TRBV7-9|NA
CASSLGTRAEAFF
TGTGCCAGCAGCCTCGGGACAAGAGCTGAAGCTTTCTTT
>TRBJ2-2|NA|TRBV11-1|NA
CASSLVGGVNTGELFF
TGTGCCAGCAGCTTAGTAGGGGGGGTCAACACCGGGGAGCTGTTTTTT
>TRBJ2-7|few|TRBV19|TRBD2
CASSRTSGSYEQYF
TGTGCCAGTAGTCGGACTAGCGGGAGTTACGAGCAGTACTTC
>TRBJ2-5|NA|TRBV6-5|NA
CASSRAGVETQYF
TGTGCCAGCAGCCGAGCGGGCGTAGAGACCCAGTACTTC
>TRBJ1-2|NA|TRBV4-2|NA
CASSQDGGKYGYTF
TGTGCCAGCAGCCAAGACGGAGGGAAGTATGGCTACACCTTC
>TRBJ2-1|NA|TRBV27|TRBD2
CASSLGLAGLNEQFF
TGTGCCAGCAGTTTAGGGCTAGCGGGACTCAATGAGCAGTTCTTC
>TRBJ2-2|once|TRBV5-1|NA
CASTEDGSWTGELFF
TGCGCCAGCACTGAGGACGGGAGTTGGACCGGGGAGCTGTTTTTT
>TRBJ2-6|NA|TRBV6-4|NA
CASSDRVSSGANVLTF
TGTGCCAGCAGTGACAGGGTGTCATCTGGGGCCAACGTCCTGACTTTC
>TRBJ2-3|NA|TRBV5-1|TRBD2
CASSSGLAGSIDTQYF
TGCGCCAGCAGCTCGGGACTAGCGGGATCAATAGATACGCAGTATTTT
>TRBJ1-5|NA|TRBV9|NA
CASSVGPGLNQPQHF
TGTGCCAGCAGCGTAGGCCCGGGCCTGAATCAGCCCCAGCATTTT
>TRBJ2-2|NA|TRBV13|NA
CASSFNPEGELFF
TGTGCCAGCAGCTTTAATCCTGAGGGGGAGCTGTTTTTT
>TRBJ2-7|NA|TRBV4-1|TRBD2
CASGRGSGNFDYEQYF
TGCGCCAGCGGTAGGGGTAGCGGGAATTTCGACTACGAGCAGTACTTC
>TRBJ2-5|NA|TRBV7-9|NA
CASSLAGETQYF
TGTGCCAGCAGCTTAGCCGGAGAGACCCAGTACTTC
>TRBJ1-5|NA|TRBV7-8|NA
CASSSRDTYSNQPQHF
TGTGCCAGCAGCTCGCGGGACACTTATAGCAATCAGCCCCAGCATTTT
>TRBJ2-1|NA|TRBV6-1|NA
CASSETVSSYNEQFF
TGTGCCAGCAGTGAGACAGTGAGCTCCTACAATGAGCAGTTCTTC
>TRBJ1-5|NA|TRBV27|NA
CASSGEGSRTNQPQHF
TGTGCCAGCAGTGGCGAGGGGTCCCGGACCAATCAGCCCCAGCATTTT
>TRBJ2-7|NA|TRBV10-3|TRBD2
CAISPTGLVRDEQYF
TGTGCCATCAGCCCAACCGGACTAGTTCGCGACGAGCAGTACTTC
>TRBJ2-1|NA|TRBV6-4|NA
CASSDDNVGYNEQFF
TGTGCCAGCAGTGACGATAACGTAGGATACAATGAGCAGTTCTTC
>TRBJ2-7|NA|TRBV4-2|NA
CASSQVGTKYEQYF
TGTGCCAGCAGCCAAGTTGGAACGAAATACGAGCAGTACTTC
>TRBJ2-7|NA|TRBV11-3|NA
CASTRGSEQYF
TGTGCCAGCACCCGGGGAAGCGAGCAGTACTTC
>TRBJ1-1|NA|TRBV5-4|NA
CASSLAGRGTLEAFF
TGTGCCAGCAGCTTGGCGGGGCGAGGAACATTAGAAGCTTTCTTT
>TRBJ2-1|NA|TRBV11-2|NA
CASSLGVADNEQFF
TGTGCCAGCAGCTTAGGGGTAGCGGACAATGAGCAGTTCTTC
>TRBJ2-5|once|TRBV4-1|TRBD2
CASSQPTSGSKETQYF
TGCGCCAGCAGCCAGCCGACTAGCGGGAGCAAAGAGACCCAGTACTTC
>TRBJ2-6|NA|TRBV19|NA
CASSSGLSSGANVLTF
TGTGCCAGTAGTTCGGGACTGTCCTCTGGGGCCAACGTCCTGACTTTC
>TRBJ2-3|NA|TRBV27|TRBD1
CASSPRTGTTDTQYF
TGTGCCAGCAGTCCACGGACAGGGACAACAGATACGCAGTATTTT
>TRBJ2-3|NA|TRBV5-1|TRBD2
CASSPARGRDTDTQYF
TGCGCCAGCAGCCCCGCCCGCGGGAGGGACACAGATACGCAGTATTTT
>TRBJ2-3|once|TRBV7-2|TRBD2
CASSLAVLAPNTDTQYF
TGTGCCAGCAGCTTAGCGGTACTAGCGCCGAACACAGATACGCAGTATTTT
>TRBJ1-3|NA|TRBV18|NA
CASSPPTAGSSGNTIYF
TGTGCCAGCTCACCACCTACCGCAGGGAGCTCTGGAAACACCATATATTTT
>TRBJ1-4|NA|TRBV6-1|NA
CASSEGQFNEKLFF
TGTGCCAGCAGTGAAGGACAGTTTAATGAAAAACTGTTTTTT
>TRBJ2-7|NA|TRBV5-1|TRBD1
CASTHSYGTGRDEQYF
TGCGCCAGCACGCACTCCTACGGGACAGGGAGAGACGAGCAGTACTTC
>TRBJ1-5|once|TRBV28|NA
CASSFGGTGNQPQHF
TGTGCCAGCAGTTTCGGAGGGACCGGCAATCAGCCCCAGCATTTT
>TRBJ1-2|few|TRBV19|NA
CASSLPQGRGYTF
TGTGCCAGTAGTTTGCCACAGGGACGAGGCTACACCTTC
>TRBJ2-5|NA|TRBV5-8|NA
CASSFRGLVQTQYF
TGTGCCAGCAGCTTTAGGGGGTTAGTGCAGACCCAGTACTTC
>TRBJ2-5|few|TRBV4-1|NA
CASSPRAARGIGETQYF
TGCGCCAGCAGCCCAAGGGCCGCGCGCGGGATAGGTGAGACCCAGTACTTC
>TRBJ1-4|once|TRBV7-2|NA
CASSWGVGEGEKLFF
TGTGCCAGCAGCTGGGGAGTAGGGGAGGGTGAAAAACTGTTTTTT
>TRBJ2-5|NA|TRBV7-2|TRBD1
CASRDNRGGRETQYF
TGTGCCAGCAGAGATAACAGGGGTGGTAGAGAGACCCAGTACTTC
>TRBJ2-1|NA|TRBV9|TRBD2
CASSPATSGRGGEQFF
TGTGCCAGCAGCCCAGCAACTAGCGGGAGGGGGGGTGAGCAGTTCTTC
>TRBJ2-3|NA|TRBV6-6|TRBD1
CASSWTGGVNF
TGTGCCAGCAGTTGGACAGGGGGCGTAAATTTT
>TRBJ1-2|few|TRBV7-9|NA
CASRLSYGYTF
TGTGCCAGCAGGCTCAGCTATGGCTACACCTTC
>TRBJ2-7|NA|TRBV19|TRBD2
CASSVTSGMLYEQYF
TGTGCCAGTAGCGTGACTAGCGGGATGCTCTACGAGCAGTACTTC
>TRBJ2-7|NA|TRBV6-4|TRBD2
CARGGTSGSSYEQYF
TGTGCCAGAGGGGGGACTAGCGGAAGCTCCTACGAGCAGTACTTC
>TRBJ2-5|few|TRBV25-1|NA
CASSEWGEETQYF
TGTGCCAGCAGTGAATGGGGGGAAGAGACCCAGTACTTC
>TRBJ2-3|NA|TRBV9|TRBD2
CASSPPGGSTADTQYF
TGTGCCAGCAGCCCCCCGGGCGGGAGTACCGCAGATACGCAGTATTTT
>TRBJ2-1|NA|TRBV5-1|TRBD2
CASSSAGTTPNEQFF
TGCGCCAGCAGCTCAGCCGGGACTACCCCCAATGAGCAGTTCTTC
>TRBJ2-7|few|TRBV7-9|NA
CASSSPGEQYF
TGTGCCAGCAGCTCCCCAGGCGAGCAGTACTTC